These T cell receptor beta chains were read from a single sample in a study of cytomegalovirus exposure and HLA in healthy donors. Profiled with immunoSEQ multiplex PCR; TCRdb holds only in-frame clones, not every one. The table lists about 170,000 clones, 60% to 85% of them singletons. The source material was PBMCs. All receptors come from a female donor in good health and CMV-seronegative. Both conserved end residues are part of each CDR3.

cdr3_aa v_call cdr3_length j_call
CASSSTVLALTDTQYF TRBV5-1 16 TRBJ2-3
CASSLVRAETQYF TRBV7-2 13 TRBJ2-5
CASSTYERGYTF TRBV7-2 12 TRBJ1-2
CASSRAGGPAGELFF TRBV28 15 TRBJ2-2
CASSADRSEGNTIYF TRBV7-2 15 TRBJ1-3
CASSREAANYGYTF TRBV5-4 14 TRBJ1-2
CASRSLSYEQYF TRBV11-3 12 TRBJ2-7
CASGMTQYF TRBV6-1 9 TRBJ2-5
CASSLWVAGGTDTQYF TRBV28 16 TRBJ2-3
CASSQSAPEGRVQPQHF TRBV23-1 17 TRBJ1-5
CASSLQLAGEQYF TRBV5-1 13 TRBJ2-7
CATSRDTGGADTQYF TRBV15 15 TRBJ2-3
CASSPLGALGQPQHF TRBV6-1 15 TRBJ1-5
CASSQVGLGSENIQYF TRBV14 16 TRBJ2-4
CASSFRLSYERYF TRBV28 13 TRBJ2-7
CASSQGDEQFF TRBV7-9 11 TRBJ2-1
CASSPLGDTQYF TRBV6-1 12 TRBJ2-3
CAWKLDRGLSYEQYF TRBV30 15 TRBJ2-7
CASSPGQISTDTQYF TRBV5-1 15 TRBJ2-3